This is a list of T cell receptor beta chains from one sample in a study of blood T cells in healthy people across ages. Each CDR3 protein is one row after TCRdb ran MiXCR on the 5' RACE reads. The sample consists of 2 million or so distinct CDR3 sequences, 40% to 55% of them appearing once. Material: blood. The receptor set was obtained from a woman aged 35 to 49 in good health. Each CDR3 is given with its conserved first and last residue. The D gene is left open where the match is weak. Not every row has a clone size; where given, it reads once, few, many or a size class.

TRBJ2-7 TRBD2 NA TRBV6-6 TGTGCCAGCGTTGGGACTAGCACCTACAATGAGCAGTACTTC CASVGTSTYNEQYF
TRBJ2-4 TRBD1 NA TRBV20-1 TGCAGTGCTCGCCGGGACAGGGACAGTCTAGCCAAAAACATTCAGTACTTC CSARRDRDSLAKNIQYF
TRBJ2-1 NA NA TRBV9 TGTGCCAGCAGCGTAGCTGCCAATGAGCAGTTCTTC CASSVAANEQFF
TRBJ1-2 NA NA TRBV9 TGTGCCTGCAGCGTAGGTACAGGGAGGGATCGGGACTATGGCTACACCTTC CACSVGTGRDRDYGYTF
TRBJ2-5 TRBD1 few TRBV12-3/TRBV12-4 TGTGCCAGCAGTCCCCGGGACAGACCCGACGGGACCCAGTACTTC CASSPRDRPDGTQYF
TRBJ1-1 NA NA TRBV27 TGTGCCAGCAGTTTATTGCAGGGTGGATCGAGCACTGAAGCTTTCTTT CASSLLQGGSSTEAFF
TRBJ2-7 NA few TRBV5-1 TGCGCCAGCAGCTTGGCGGGGGGCCAATACGAGCAGTACTTC CASSLAGGQYEQYF
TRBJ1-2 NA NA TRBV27 TGTGCCAGCAGTTTTTCCCGGGTCGCGAACTATGGCTACACCTTC CASSFSRVANYGYTF
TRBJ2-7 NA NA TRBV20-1 TGCAGTGCTTGGGGGATAGGGGAGCAGTACTTC CSAWGIGEQYF
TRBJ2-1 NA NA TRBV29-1 TGCAGCGTTGAAGCCACCGAAGCCGGCGAAGAGTACAATGAGCAGTTATTC CSVEATEAGEEYNEQLF
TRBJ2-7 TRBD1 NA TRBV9 TGTGCCAGCAGCGTAGACCCGGGACAGGGGGCTTTGATTGCGTACTTC CASSVDPGQGALIAYF
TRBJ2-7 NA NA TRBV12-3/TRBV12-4 TGTGCCAGCAGTTTCGCAGGGGCCTACAATGGGCAGTACTTC CASSFAGAYNGQYF
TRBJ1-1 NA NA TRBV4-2 TGTGCCAGCAGCCAAGAATGGGGGCTCAAAGCTTTCTTT CASSQEWGLKAFF
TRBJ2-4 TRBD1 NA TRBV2 TGTGCCAGCAGTGAATCCGGACAGGGATTAGACATTCAGTACTTC CASSESGQGLDIQYF
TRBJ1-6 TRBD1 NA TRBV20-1 TGCAGTGCTAGAGCGACAGGGGGCAAGTCCTATAATTCACCCCTCCACTTT CSARATGGKSYNSPLHF
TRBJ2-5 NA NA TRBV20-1 TGCAGTGCTAGGGGTCGGGGGTCCGAGACCCAGTACTTC CSARGRGSETQYF
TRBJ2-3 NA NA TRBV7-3 TGTGCCAGCAGCTTATATGCAGGGCAGGGGGATACGCAGTATTTT CASSLYAGQGDTQYF
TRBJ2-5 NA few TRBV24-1 TGTGCCACCAGCAGATCGGAGACCCAGTACTTC CATSRSETQYF
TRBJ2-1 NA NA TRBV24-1 TGTGCCACCCGTGCGGGGACTTCCTTTTACAATGAGCAGTTCTTC CATRAGTSFYNEQFF
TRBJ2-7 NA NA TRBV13 TGTGCCAGCAGCTTAAGGGGATCTCGGGCCTACGAGCAGTACTTC CASSLRGSRAYEQYF
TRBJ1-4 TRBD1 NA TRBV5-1 TGCGCCAGCAGCCTCACCACAGGGGGCAATGAAAAACTGTTTTTT CASSLTTGGNEKLFF
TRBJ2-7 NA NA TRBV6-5 TGTGCCAGCAGTTACTCGGCTTCGAGGACACAAGCTACCGAGCAGTACTTC CASSYSASRTQATEQYF
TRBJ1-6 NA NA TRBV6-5 TGTGCCAGCGCCGCCGGGGCCCAGATGCATAATTCACCCCTCCACTTT CASAAGAQMHNSPLHF
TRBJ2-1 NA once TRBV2 TGTGCCATTGCGTCGGGGACTTCCTACAATGAGCAGTTCTTC CAIASGTSYNEQFF
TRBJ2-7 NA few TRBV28 TGTGCCAGCAGTTTTCCAGCGGTCTCCTACGAGCAGTACTTC CASSFPAVSYEQYF
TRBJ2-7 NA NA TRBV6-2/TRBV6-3 TGTGCCAGCAGTTACATGGCTCCCTACGAGCAGTACTTC CASSYMAPYEQYF
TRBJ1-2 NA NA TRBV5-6 TGTGCCAGCAGCGTAGACGTGAATGGCTACACCTTC CASSVDVNGYTF
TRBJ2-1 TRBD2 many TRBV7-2 TGTGCCAGCAGCTTAGTAAGCGGGGGGTACAATGAGCAGTTCTTC CASSLVSGGYNEQFF
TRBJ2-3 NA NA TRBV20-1 TGCAGTGCTAGAGCCCAGCGGAGACGCTCCACAGATACGCAGTATTTT CSARAQRRRSTDTQYF
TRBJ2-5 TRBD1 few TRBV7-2 TGTGCCAGCAGCTTCGACAGGGGAGCTAAAGAGACCCAGTACTTC CASSFDRGAKETQYF
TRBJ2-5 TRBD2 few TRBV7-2 TGTGCCAGCAGCCCGCGGGGCGGACTAGCTCAAGAGACCCAGTACTTC CASSPRGGLAQETQYF
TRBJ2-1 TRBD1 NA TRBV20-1 TGCAGTGCTCGGACACCGGGACAGGGGAGGAATGAGCAGTTCTTC CSARTPGQGRNEQFF
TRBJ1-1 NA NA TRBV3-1 TGTGCCAGCAGCCCTAGGGGGGCAAACACTGAAGCTTTCTTT CASSPRGANTEAFF
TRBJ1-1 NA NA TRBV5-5 TGTGCCAGCAGTGTTATGACTGAAGCTTTCTTT CASSVMTEAFF
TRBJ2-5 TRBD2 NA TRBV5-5 TGTGCCAGCAGCTTATACGGGAGGGGACAAGAGACCCAGTACTTC CASSLYGRGQETQYF
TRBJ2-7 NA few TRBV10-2 TGCGCCAGCAGTGAGCGGATGTGGCACTACGAGCAGTACTTC CASSERMWHYEQYF
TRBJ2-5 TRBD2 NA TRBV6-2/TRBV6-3 TGTGCCAGCAGTTATAATAGCGGGGGGCCTACGTACCAAGAGACCCAGTACTTC CASSYNSGGPTYQETQYF
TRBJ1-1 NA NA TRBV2 TGTGCCAGCAGTGACCAGGGAAACACTGAAGCTTTCTTT CASSDQGNTEAFF
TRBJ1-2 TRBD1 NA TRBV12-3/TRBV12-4 TGTGCCAGCAGTGCCCGTAGGGACAGTGTACGAGGCTACACCTTC CASSARRDSVRGYTF
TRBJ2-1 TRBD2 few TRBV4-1 TGCGCCAGCAGCCAAGCGGGGGGTCAATACAATGAGCAGTTCTTC CASSQAGGQYNEQFF
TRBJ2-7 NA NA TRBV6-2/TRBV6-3 TGTGCCAGCAGTTACCGCGACAGAAGAGACGAGCAGTACTTC CASSYRDRRDEQYF
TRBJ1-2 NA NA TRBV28 TGTGCCAGCAGTTTATCGAGACAGAGCTATGGCTACACCTTC CASSLSRQSYGYTF